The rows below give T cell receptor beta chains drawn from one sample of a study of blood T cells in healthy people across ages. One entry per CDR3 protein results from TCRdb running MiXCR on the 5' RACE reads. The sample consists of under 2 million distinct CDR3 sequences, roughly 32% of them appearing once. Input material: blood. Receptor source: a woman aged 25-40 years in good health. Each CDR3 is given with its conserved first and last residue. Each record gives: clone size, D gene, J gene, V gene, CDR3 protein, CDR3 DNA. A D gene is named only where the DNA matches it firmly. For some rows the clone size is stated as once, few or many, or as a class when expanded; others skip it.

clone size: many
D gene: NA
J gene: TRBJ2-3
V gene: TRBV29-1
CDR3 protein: CSVGPRATDTQYF
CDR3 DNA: TGCAGCGTTGGGCCCAGGGCCACAGATACGCAGTATTTT

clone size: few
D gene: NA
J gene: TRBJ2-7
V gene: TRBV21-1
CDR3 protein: CASSRKTGYEQYF
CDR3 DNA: TGTGCCAGCAGCAGAAAAACAGGGTATGAGCAGTACTTC

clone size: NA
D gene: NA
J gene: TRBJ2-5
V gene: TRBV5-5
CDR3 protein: CASSSQPGETQYF
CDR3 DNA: TGTGCCAGCAGCTCCCAACCCGGCGAGACCCAGTACTTC

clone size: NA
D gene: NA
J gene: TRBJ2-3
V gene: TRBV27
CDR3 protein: CASGRSAGSAGRTDTQYF
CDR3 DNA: TGTGCCAGCGGGCGCTCCGCTGGTAGCGCAGGCCGCACAGATACGCAGTATTTT

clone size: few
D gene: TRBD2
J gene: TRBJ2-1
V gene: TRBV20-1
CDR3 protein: CSAREGSGGHNEQFF
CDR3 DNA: TGCAGTGCTAGAGAGGGTAGCGGGGGCCACAATGAGCAGTTCTTC

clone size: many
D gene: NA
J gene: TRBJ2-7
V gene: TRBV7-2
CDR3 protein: CASSLTVEQYF
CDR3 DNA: TGTGCCAGCAGCTTAACCGTCGAGCAGTACTTC

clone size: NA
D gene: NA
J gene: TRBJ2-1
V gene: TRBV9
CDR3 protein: CASSVVQGSEQFF
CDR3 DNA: TGTGCCAGCAGCGTAGTGCAAGGGAGTGAGCAGTTCTTC

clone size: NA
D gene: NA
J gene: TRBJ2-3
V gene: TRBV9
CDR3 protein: CASRKLRSGTDTQYF
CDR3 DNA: TGTGCCAGCCGGAAGTTACGCTCGGGCACAGATACGCAGTATTTT

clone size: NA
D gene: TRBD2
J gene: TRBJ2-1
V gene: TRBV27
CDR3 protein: CASSGGLAGAWEQFF
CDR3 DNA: TGTGCCAGCAGTGGTGGGCTAGCGGGGGCCTGGGAGCAGTTCTTC

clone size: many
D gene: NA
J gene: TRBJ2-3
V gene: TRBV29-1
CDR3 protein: CSLQSGGTGLGDTQYF
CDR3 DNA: TGCAGCCTCCAATCCGGCGGGACTGGCTTGGGAGATACGCAGTATTTT

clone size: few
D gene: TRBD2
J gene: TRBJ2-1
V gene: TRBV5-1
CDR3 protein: CASSPRLAGGPQNEQFF
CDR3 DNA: TGCGCCAGCAGCCCTCGACTAGCGGGAGGGCCACAAAATGAGCAGTTCTTC

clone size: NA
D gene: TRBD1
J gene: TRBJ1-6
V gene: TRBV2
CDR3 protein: CASRTGENSPLHF
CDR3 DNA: TGTGCCAGCAGGACAGGGGAGAATTCACCCCTCCACTTT

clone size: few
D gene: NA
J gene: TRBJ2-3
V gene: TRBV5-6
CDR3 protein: CASTIMEGPDTQYF
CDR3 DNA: TGTGCCAGCACCATTATGGAGGGCCCAGATACGCAGTATTTT

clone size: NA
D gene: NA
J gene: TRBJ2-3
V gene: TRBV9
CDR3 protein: CASSPWTTGDTQYF
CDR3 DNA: TGTGCCAGCAGCCCTTGGACGACCGGAGATACGCAGTATTTT

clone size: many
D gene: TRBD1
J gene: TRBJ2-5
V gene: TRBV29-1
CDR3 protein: CSADRGREETQYF
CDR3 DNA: TGCAGCGCCGACAGGGGGCGGGAAGAGACCCAGTACTTC

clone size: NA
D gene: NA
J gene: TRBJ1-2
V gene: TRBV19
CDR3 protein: CASSIGSAANYGYTF
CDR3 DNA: TGTGCCAGTAGTATCGGCAGCGCTGCTAACTATGGCTACACCTTC

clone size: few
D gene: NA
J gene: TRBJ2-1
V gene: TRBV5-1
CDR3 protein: CASSLDVGSYNEQFF
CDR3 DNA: TGCGCCAGCAGCTTGGATGTGGGCTCCTACAATGAGCAGTTCTTC

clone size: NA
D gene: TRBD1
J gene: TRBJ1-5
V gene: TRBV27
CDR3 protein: CASSIRQGRFQPQHF
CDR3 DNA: TGTGCCAGCAGTATTCGACAGGGGAGATTCCAGCCCCAGCATTTT

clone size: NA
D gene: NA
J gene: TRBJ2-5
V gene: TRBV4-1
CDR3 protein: CASSQTGLYQETQYF
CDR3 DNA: TGCGCCAGCAGCCAAACCGGACTCTACCAAGAGACCCAGTACTTC

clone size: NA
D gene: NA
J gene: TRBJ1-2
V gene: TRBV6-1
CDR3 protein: CASSPPNRAYGYTF
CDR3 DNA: TGTGCCAGCAGTCCCCCGAACAGGGCCTATGGCTACACCTTC

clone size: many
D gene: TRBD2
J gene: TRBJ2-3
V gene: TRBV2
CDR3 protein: CASSPSGGVVDTQYF
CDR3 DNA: TGTGCCAGCAGCCCTAGCGGGGGGGTTGTAGATACGCAGTATTTT

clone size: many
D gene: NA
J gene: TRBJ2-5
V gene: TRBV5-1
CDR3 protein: CASREAETQYF
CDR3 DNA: TGCGCCAGCAGGGAGGCAGAGACCCAGTACTTC

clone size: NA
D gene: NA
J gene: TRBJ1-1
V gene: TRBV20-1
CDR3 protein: CSARVAGNRNTEAFF
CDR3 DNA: TGCAGTGCTAGAGTAGCGGGGAATCGGAACACTGAAGCTTTCTTT

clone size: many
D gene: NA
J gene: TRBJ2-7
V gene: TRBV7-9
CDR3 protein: CASSTLGEQYF
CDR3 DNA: TGTGCCAGCAGCACCCTCGGGGAGCAGTACTTC

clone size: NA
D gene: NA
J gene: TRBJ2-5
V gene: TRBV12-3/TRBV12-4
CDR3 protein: CASTSIRDILYF
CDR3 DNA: TGTGCCAGCACTTCCATCCGGGACATTCTGTACTTC

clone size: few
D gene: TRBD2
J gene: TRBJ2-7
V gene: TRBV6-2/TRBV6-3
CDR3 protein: CASSFRLAGGLYEQYF
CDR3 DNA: TGTGCCAGCAGTTTCCGACTAGCGGGAGGGCTTTACGAGCAGTACTTC

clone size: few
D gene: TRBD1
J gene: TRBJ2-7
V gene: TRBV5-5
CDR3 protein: CASSRTGQGMYEQYF
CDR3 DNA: TGTGCCAGCAGCCGGACGGGACAGGGTATGTACGAGCAGTACTTC

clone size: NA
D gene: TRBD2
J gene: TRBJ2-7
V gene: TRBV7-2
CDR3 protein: CASSLYSGGSYEQYF
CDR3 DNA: TGTGCCAGTAGCTTATATAGCGGGGGGAGCTACGAGCAGTACTTC

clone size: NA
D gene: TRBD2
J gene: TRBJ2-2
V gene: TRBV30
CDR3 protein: CAWARTSDGELFF
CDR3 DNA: TGTGCCTGGGCGAGGACTAGCGACGGGGAGCTGTTTTTT

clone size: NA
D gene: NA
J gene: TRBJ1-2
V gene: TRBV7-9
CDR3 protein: CASSLALYGYTF
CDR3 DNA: TGTGCCAGCAGCTTAGCCCTGTATGGCTACACCTTC

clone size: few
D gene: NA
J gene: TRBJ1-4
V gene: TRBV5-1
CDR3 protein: CASSLAGRVNEKLFF
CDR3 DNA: TGCGCCAGCAGCTTGGCGGGCAGGGTGAATGAAAAACTGTTTTTT

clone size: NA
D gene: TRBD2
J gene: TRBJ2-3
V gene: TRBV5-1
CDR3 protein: CASSHGTSGITDTQYF
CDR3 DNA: TGCGCCAGCAGCCACGGGACTAGCGGGATTACAGATACGCAGTATTTT

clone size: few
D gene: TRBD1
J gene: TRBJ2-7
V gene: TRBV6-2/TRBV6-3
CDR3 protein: CASSYDRTGRSYEQYF
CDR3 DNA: TGTGCCAGCAGTTACGATCGGACAGGGCGCTCCTACGAGCAGTACTTC

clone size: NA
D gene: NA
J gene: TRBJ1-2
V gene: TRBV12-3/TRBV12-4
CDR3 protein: CASSLAETYGYTF
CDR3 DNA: TGTGCCAGCAGTTTAGCGGAAACTTATGGCTACACCTTC

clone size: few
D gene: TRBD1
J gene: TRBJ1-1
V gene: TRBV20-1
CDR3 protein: CSARRQGNTEAFF
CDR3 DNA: TGCAGTGCTAGACGACAGGGGAACACTGAAGCTTTCTTT

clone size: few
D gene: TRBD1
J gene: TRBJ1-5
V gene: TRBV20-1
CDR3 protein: CSARDPGGINQPQHF
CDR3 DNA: TGCAGTGCTAGAGACCCAGGGGGGATTAATCAGCCCCAGCATTTT

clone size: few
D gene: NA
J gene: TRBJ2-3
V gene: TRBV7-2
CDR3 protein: CASSLGGGAPGDTQYF
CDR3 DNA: TGTGCCAGCAGCTTAGGCGGGGGCGCCCCCGGAGATACGCAGTATTTT

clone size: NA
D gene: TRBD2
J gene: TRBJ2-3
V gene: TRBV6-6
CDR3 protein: CATRGSGTQTDTQYF
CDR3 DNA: TGTGCCACTCGGGGTAGCGGGACTCAAACAGATACGCAGTATTTT

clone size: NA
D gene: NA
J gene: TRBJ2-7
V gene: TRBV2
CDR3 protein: CASDTGTPYEQYF
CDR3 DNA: TGTGCCAGCGATACCGGGACACCTTACGAGCAGTACTTC

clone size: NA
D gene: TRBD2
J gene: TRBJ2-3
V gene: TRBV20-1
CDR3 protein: CSALTSGGASSPRVAQYF
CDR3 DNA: TGCAGTGCTCTGACTAGCGGGGGGGCCTCTAGCCCTCGTGTGGCGCAGTATTTT

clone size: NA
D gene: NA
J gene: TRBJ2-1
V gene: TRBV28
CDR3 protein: CASAVASSYNEQFF
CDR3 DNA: TGTGCCAGCGCCGTAGCGAGCTCCTACAATGAGCAGTTCTTC

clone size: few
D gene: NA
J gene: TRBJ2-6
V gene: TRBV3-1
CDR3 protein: CASSQDLSGTNVLTF
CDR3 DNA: TGTGCCAGCAGCCAAGATCTCTCTGGGACCAACGTCCTGACTTTC

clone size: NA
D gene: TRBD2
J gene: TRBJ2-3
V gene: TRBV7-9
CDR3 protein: CASSPTWGTSGRTDTQYF
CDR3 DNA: TGTGCCAGCAGCCCCACGTGGGGGACTAGCGGGCGCACAGATACGCAGTATTTT

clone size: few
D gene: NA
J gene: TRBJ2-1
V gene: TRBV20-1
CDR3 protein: CSASGTNYNEQFF
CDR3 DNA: TGCAGTGCTAGTGGGACCAACTACAATGAGCAGTTCTTC

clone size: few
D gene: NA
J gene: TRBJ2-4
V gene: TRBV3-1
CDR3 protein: CASSQDQIGIQYF
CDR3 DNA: TGTGCCAGCAGCCAAGATCAGATCGGCATTCAGTACTTC

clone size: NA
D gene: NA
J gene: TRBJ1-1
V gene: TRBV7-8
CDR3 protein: CASSLVVSTGPNTEAFF
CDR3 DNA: TGTGCCAGCAGCTTAGTGGTTAGTACAGGGCCGAACACTGAAGCTTTCTTT

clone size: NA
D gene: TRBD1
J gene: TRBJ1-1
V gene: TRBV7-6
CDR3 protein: CASGLAPGQGSEAFF
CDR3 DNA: TGTGCCAGCGGCTTAGCCCCTGGACAGGGGTCTGAAGCTTTCTTT

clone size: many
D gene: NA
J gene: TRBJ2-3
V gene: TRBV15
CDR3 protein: CATSRVRGWDTQYF
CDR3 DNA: TGTGCCACCAGCAGAGTTCGGGGGTGGGATACGCAGTATTTT

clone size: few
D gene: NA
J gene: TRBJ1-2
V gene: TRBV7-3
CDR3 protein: CASSSQGLGYTF
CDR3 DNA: TGTGCCAGCAGCTCACAGGGACTTGGCTACACCTTC

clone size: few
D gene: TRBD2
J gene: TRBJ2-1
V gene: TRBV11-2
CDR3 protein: CASSLESSGRYEQFF
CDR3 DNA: TGTGCCAGCAGCTTAGAATCTAGCGGGAGGTATGAGCAGTTCTTC

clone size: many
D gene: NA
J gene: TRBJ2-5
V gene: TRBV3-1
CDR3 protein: CASSQGARETQYF
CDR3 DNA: TGTGCCAGCAGCCAAGGGGCGCGGGAGACCCAGTACTTC

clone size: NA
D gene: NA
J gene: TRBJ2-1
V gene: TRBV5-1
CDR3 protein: CASSSYRESEQFF
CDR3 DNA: TGCGCCAGCAGCTCATACAGGGAAAGTGAGCAGTTCTTC

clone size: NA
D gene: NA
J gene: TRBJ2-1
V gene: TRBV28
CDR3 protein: CTSSFQGRNYNEQFF
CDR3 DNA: TGTACCAGCAGTTTCCAGGGGAGGAACTACAATGAGCAGTTCTTC

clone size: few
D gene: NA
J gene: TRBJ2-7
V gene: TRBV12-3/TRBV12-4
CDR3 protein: CASSNTLGHLGGYEQYF
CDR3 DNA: TGTGCCAGCAGTAATACCCTAGGACATCTTGGGGGGTACGAGCAGTACTTC

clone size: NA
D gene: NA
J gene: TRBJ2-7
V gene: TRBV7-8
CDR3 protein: CASSTGAGPYEQYF
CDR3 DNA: TGTGCCAGCAGCACCGGAGCAGGCCCCTACGAGCAGTACTTC

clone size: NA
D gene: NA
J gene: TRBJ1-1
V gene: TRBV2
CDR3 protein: CASSASGGDTEAFF
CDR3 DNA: TGTGCCAGCAGTGCCTCCGGGGGGGACACTGAAGCTTTCTTT

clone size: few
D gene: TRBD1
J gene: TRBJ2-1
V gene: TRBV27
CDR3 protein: CASSGQGADVYNEQFF
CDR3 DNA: TGTGCCAGCAGTGGACAGGGGGCCGATGTCTACAATGAGCAGTTCTTC

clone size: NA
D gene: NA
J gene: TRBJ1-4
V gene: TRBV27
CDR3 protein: CASSFGRNEKLFF
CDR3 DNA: TGTGCCAGCAGTTTTGGTCGGAATGAAAAACTGTTTTTT

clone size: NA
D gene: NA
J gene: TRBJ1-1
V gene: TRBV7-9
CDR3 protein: CASSLVSIQRLINTEAFF
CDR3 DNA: TGTGCCAGCAGCTTAGTCTCTATACAACGGTTAATTAACACTGAAGCTTTCTTT

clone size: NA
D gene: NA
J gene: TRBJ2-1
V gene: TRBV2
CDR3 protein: CASSAGLDGQFF
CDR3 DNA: TGTGCCAGCAGCGCGGGGTTAGATGGGCAGTTCTTC